The clone carrying this T cell receptor (beta chain) was seen a handful of times. What it binds is not known. The data were taken from a study of T cells in Graves' hyperthyroidism and ophthalmopathy. Looking at the study overall: Prior to any treatment, at the point of initial diagnosis, peripheral blood was collected. Study-wide findings and caveats: Ophthalmopathy was identified by the model a median approximately 6.9 months ahead of onset.

When ophthalmopathy did not progress within 18 months, Graves' hyperthyroidism was considered stable. The source of the PBMCs was 10 ml of fresh peripheral blood. Germline CDR1 MNHNS, CDR2 SASEGT. The V gene end was trimmed by 7 bases and the J gene end by 1 base; junction bases not matched to a gene: 19. The CDR3 sequence is 19 residues long. It was RNA transcripts that yielded the amplified TCR beta CDR3 regions. HTBI primers were employed in a first-round RT-PCR of the TCR CDR3. A single record per CDR3 protein comes from TCRdb applying MiXCR to the multiplex PCR reads. The sample includes fewer than 550,000 distinct CDR3 sequences, approximately 15% of them seen just once.

Source material: blood. The chain links TRBV6-1 to TRBJ1-2, with TRBD1 identical over 9 bases. This clonotype was obtained from a woman aged 18-29 years with Graves' hyperthyroidism. CDR3 loop: CASISWTGAPRIFNYGYTF. CDR3 bases: TGTGCCAGCATCTCCTGGACAGGGGCCCCCCGGATTTTTAACTATGGCTACACCTTC.